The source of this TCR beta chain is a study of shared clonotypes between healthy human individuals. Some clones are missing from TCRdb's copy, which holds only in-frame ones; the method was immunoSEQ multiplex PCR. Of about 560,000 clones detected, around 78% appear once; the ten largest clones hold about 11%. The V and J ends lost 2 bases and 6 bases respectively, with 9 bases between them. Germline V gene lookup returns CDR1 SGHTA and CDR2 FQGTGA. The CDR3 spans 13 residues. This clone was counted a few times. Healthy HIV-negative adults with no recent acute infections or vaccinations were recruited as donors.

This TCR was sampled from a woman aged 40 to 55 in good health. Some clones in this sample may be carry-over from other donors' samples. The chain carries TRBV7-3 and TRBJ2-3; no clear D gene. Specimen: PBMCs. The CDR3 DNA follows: TGTGCCAGCAGCTTATCTCAGGCGGATACGCAGTATTTT. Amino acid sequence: CASSLSQADTQYF.